Listed below are T cell receptor beta chains from one sample, sequenced in a study of vaccination effects on CD4 cells after COVID-19. Only in-frame clones appear in the TCRdb table, and some are missing; sequencing was by immunoSEQ multiplex PCR. Here the sample spans about 41,000 clones, under 70% being singletons. Antigen specificity for these receptors is unknown. Sequencing used CD4+ T cells from PBMCs cultured with HCoV-OC43 spike peptides, obtained before COVID-19 vaccination. The origin of the receptors is a human donor who received a COVID-19 vaccine. CDR3s include the opening cysteine and the closing phenylalanine or tryptophan.

>TRBV7-3
CASSSDGTAKNIQYF
>TRBV28
CASSYADYGYTF
>TRBV9
CASMSEGNTIYF
>TRBV2
CASSGTRGTDTQYF
>TRBV15
CATSRDVKGEQFF
>TRBV6-5
CASSYSSGGNGYTF
>TRBV6-5
CASSSQRRGNYGYTF
>TRBV4-2
CASSQAQTGGNEKLFF
>TRBV5-8
CASSLGRVYEQYF
>TRBV18
CASSPFWGTGVTDTQYF
>TRBV12-3/TRBV12-4
CASTPGGRQFF
>TRBV3-1/TRBV3-2
CASSRGVDTQYF
>TRBV11-3
CASSLGLAGGQDTQYF
>TRBV5-1
CASSSTLRSREQYF
>TRBV19
CASSIRGGDTQYF
>TRBV3-1/TRBV3-2
CASSQDIGTGSGYTF
>TRBV7-9
CASSLVGGDQPQHF
>TRBV3-1/TRBV3-2
CASSQASQIYNSPLHF
>TRBV19
CASSTGQGRTDTQYF
>TRBV25-1
CASSEPGRGLTNEKLFF
>TRBV5-8
CASSLLVDIFGAFF
>TRBV19
CASSPWDKNIQYF
>TRBV7-9
CASSPHGNKGYGYTF
>TRBV6-6
CASSYPGGTEAFF
>TRBV27
CASSLSAGLGEQYF
>TRBV3-1/TRBV3-2
CASSQSGDNEQFF
>TRBV4-1
CASSQDRGGHQPQHF
>TRBV9
CASSVGGGQGGNTEAFF
>TRBV27
CASSYQALGGTEAFF
>TRBV28
CASSSGGNTEAFF
>TRBV4-3
CASSQDSGQSYEQYF
>TRBV5-1
CASSFGQPGELFF